The sequence of this T cell receptor beta chain was determined in a study of blood T cell repertoires in COVID-19. The wider study: PBMCs, B-cell-depleted T cells, or T cells were the source of the cDNA or gDNA that made up the material.

The assay was immunoSEQ multiplex PCR, and TCRdb's table has in-frame clones only and misses some. The sample includes some 360,000 clones, about 88% of them seen just once. Germline CDR1 MNHGY, CDR2 SVAAGI. The CDR3 is 15 amino acids. V dropped 5 bases and J dropped 5; count of bases not matched to a gene: 7. Everyone who took part was roughly 18 to 95 years old, and they came from fewer than 25 US areas. The receptor's source is a woman in her twenties or thirties who had been exposed to COVID-19. V and J are TRBV6-9 and TRBJ2-3; 10 bases are a match to TRBD1. Specimen: PBMCs or T cells enriched from blood (not recorded which). DNA for the CDR3: TGTGCCAGCAGTACCAGGGACAGGGGAGTAGATACGCAGTATTTT. It encodes CASSTRDRGVDTQYF.